This is a list of T cell receptor beta chains from one sample in a study of T cell responses to AZD1222 COVID-19 vaccine. TCRdb's copy holds only in-frame clones and misses some; the assay was immunoSEQ multiplex PCR. The sample lists about 140,000 clones; about 90% were seen once. The sample here was peripheral blood, taken 28 days after the second AZD1222 dose. Receptors were obtained from an adult who received the AZD1222 COVID-19 vaccine. Both conserved end residues are trimmed from each CDR3. Each record gives: V gene, J gene, D gene, CDR3 protein. The D gene is left open where the match is weak.

v_call: TRBV28
j_call: TRBJ2-1
d_call: TRBD2
cdr3_aa: ASSFLGVAGVSNEQF

v_call: TRBV10-3
j_call: TRBJ2-7
d_call: -
cdr3_aa: AISEGFWEQY

v_call: TRBV7-2
j_call: TRBJ2-7
d_call: TRBD1
cdr3_aa: ASSQGTGTYEQY

v_call: TRBV11-3
j_call: TRBJ1-1
d_call: -
cdr3_aa: ASSFKGDTEAF

v_call: TRBV7-8
j_call: TRBJ1-5
d_call: TRBD1
cdr3_aa: ASSLGQGSNQPQH

v_call: TRBV27
j_call: TRBJ2-2
d_call: -
cdr3_aa: ASSPRTGVGELF

v_call: TRBV7-9
j_call: TRBJ1-4
d_call: -
cdr3_aa: ASSLLHEKLF

v_call: TRBV7-6
j_call: TRBJ1-1
d_call: -
cdr3_aa: ASSLVSQGVVNTEAF

v_call: TRBV30
j_call: TRBJ1-1
d_call: TRBD1
cdr3_aa: AGRTGNTEAF

v_call: TRBV5-6
j_call: TRBJ2-5
d_call: TRBD2
cdr3_aa: ASSFKERGETQY

v_call: TRBV18
j_call: TRBJ1-2
d_call: -
cdr3_aa: ASSPTGSNYGYT

v_call: TRBV7-2
j_call: TRBJ2-5
d_call: -
cdr3_aa: ASRPDRGRGETQY

v_call: TRBV9
j_call: TRBJ1-4
d_call: -
cdr3_aa: ASSVAMGATNEKLF

v_call: TRBV5-6
j_call: TRBJ2-3
d_call: TRBD2
cdr3_aa: ASSLAGGHTDTQY

v_call: TRBV2
j_call: TRBJ1-3
d_call: -
cdr3_aa: ASSDPRRGNTIY

v_call: TRBV5-4
j_call: TRBJ2-1
d_call: -
cdr3_aa: ASSRGGSGIIGNEQF

v_call: TRBV5-5
j_call: TRBJ1-1
d_call: -
cdr3_aa: ASSLGAANTEAF

v_call: TRBV19
j_call: TRBJ1-3
d_call: -
cdr3_aa: ASSTLLSSGNTIY

v_call: TRBV5-1
j_call: TRBJ1-4
d_call: TRBD1
cdr3_aa: ASSLAKTGGNEKLF

v_call: TRBV6-2/TRBV6-3
j_call: TRBJ2-5
d_call: TRBD1
cdr3_aa: ASSTPGQGILRETQY

v_call: TRBV3-1/TRBV3-2
j_call: TRBJ1-3
d_call: -
cdr3_aa: ASSQEGGGSGNTIY

v_call: TRBV12-3/TRBV12-4
j_call: TRBJ2-5
d_call: TRBD1
cdr3_aa: ASSDRVEAQY

v_call: TRBV10-3
j_call: TRBJ2-1
d_call: -
cdr3_aa: AISGTGNEQF

v_call: TRBV4-3
j_call: TRBJ2-1
d_call: TRBD2
cdr3_aa: ASSQEPTSGAQSSYNEQF

v_call: TRBV28
j_call: TRBJ2-1
d_call: TRBD2
cdr3_aa: ASSPGTSGRVLF

v_call: TRBV6-2/TRBV6-3
j_call: TRBJ2-5
d_call: TRBD2
cdr3_aa: ASSTGLAGARTSGETQY

v_call: TRBV6-6
j_call: TRBJ2-1
d_call: -
cdr3_aa: ASSRDPWKYNEQF

v_call: TRBV6-2/TRBV6-3
j_call: TRBJ2-6
d_call: -
cdr3_aa: ASSPRTLPGSGANVLT

v_call: TRBV7-2
j_call: TRBJ2-2
d_call: -
cdr3_aa: ASSLDGRGGTGELF

v_call: TRBV5-1
j_call: TRBJ1-2
d_call: -
cdr3_aa: ASSSLTGIERYGYT

v_call: TRBV28
j_call: TRBJ1-4
d_call: -
cdr3_aa: ASSVTRGLATNEKLF

v_call: TRBV4-2
j_call: TRBJ1-2
d_call: TRBD1
cdr3_aa: ASSQGLGQEFYGYT

v_call: TRBV4-2
j_call: TRBJ1-1
d_call: TRBD1
cdr3_aa: ASSLETGGTTEAF

v_call: TRBV11-2
j_call: TRBJ1-1
d_call: TRBD1
cdr3_aa: ASSYGTGPRGSTEAF

v_call: TRBV18
j_call: TRBJ1-1
d_call: -
cdr3_aa: ASSPPNNLNTEAF

v_call: TRBV11-2
j_call: TRBJ2-4
d_call: -
cdr3_aa: ASSSLGSTNIQY

v_call: TRBV2
j_call: TRBJ1-2
d_call: -
cdr3_aa: ASSAESVDREYGYT

v_call: TRBV28
j_call: TRBJ1-4
d_call: -
cdr3_aa: ASSLPHERKLF

v_call: TRBV6-5
j_call: TRBJ2-1
d_call: -
cdr3_aa: ASKEDGRVRGEQF

v_call: TRBV9
j_call: TRBJ2-7
d_call: TRBD2
cdr3_aa: ASSGGTSGSSEQY

v_call: TRBV18
j_call: TRBJ1-6
d_call: -
cdr3_aa: ASSPSGQVYNSPLH

v_call: TRBV20-1
j_call: TRBJ2-5
d_call: -
cdr3_aa: SARSMGGPY

v_call: TRBV24-1
j_call: TRBJ2-1
d_call: -
cdr3_aa: ATGASLYNEQF

v_call: TRBV9
j_call: TRBJ2-2
d_call: -
cdr3_aa: ASSVFDPSRTFTGELF

v_call: TRBV28
j_call: TRBJ1-6
d_call: TRBD1
cdr3_aa: ASRARGTGENSPLH

v_call: TRBV28
j_call: TRBJ2-3
d_call: -
cdr3_aa: ASRRRPGGSGADTQY

v_call: TRBV19
j_call: TRBJ1-2
d_call: -
cdr3_aa: ASNAGPQTNYGYT

v_call: TRBV30
j_call: TRBJ2-5
d_call: -
cdr3_aa: AWNGGQETQY

v_call: TRBV7-3
j_call: TRBJ2-1
d_call: -
cdr3_aa: ASSHTSNVGDNEQF

v_call: TRBV7-2
j_call: TRBJ2-3
d_call: TRBD2
cdr3_aa: ASSLAMAGADTQY

v_call: TRBV5-1
j_call: TRBJ2-4
d_call: -
cdr3_aa: ASSLNDLRSAGKNIQY

v_call: TRBV29-1
j_call: TRBJ1-2
d_call: -
cdr3_aa: SGGGSGGYT

v_call: TRBV6-2/TRBV6-3
j_call: TRBJ2-1
d_call: TRBD2
cdr3_aa: ASSYSMSSGGNEQF

v_call: TRBV14
j_call: TRBJ1-2
d_call: -
cdr3_aa: ASSQGRPRGYT

v_call: TRBV5-1
j_call: TRBJ2-2
d_call: -
cdr3_aa: ASSLEAGSTGELF